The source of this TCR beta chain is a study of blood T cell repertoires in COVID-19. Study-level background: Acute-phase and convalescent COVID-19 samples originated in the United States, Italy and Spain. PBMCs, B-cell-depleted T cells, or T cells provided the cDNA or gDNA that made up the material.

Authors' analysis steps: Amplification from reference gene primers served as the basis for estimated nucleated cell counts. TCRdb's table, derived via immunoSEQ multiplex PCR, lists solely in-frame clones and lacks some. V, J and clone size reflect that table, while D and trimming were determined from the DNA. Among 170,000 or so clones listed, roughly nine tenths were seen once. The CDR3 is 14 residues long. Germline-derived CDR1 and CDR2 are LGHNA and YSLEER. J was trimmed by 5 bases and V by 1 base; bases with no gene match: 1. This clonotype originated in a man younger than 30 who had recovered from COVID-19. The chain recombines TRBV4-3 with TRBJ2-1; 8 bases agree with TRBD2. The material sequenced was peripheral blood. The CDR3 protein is CASSQAGGNNEQFF. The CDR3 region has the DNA TGCGCCAGCAGCCAAGCGGGAGGGAACAATGAGCAGTTCTTC.